The subject of this entry is one T cell receptor (beta chain). PCR amplification relied on 60 Vbeta primers (plus 13 Jbeta primers). The repertoire was sequenced with immunoSEQ multiplex PCR; TCRdb's copy has only in-frame clones and lacks some. Of approximately 75,000 clones detected, 75% to 85% appear once; the ten largest clones hold under 20%. This sample was taken from a study of cytomegalovirus exposure and HLA in healthy donors. Study information: From donors who were HLA-typed, an early data release held 80 million to 85 million unique TCRs.

CDR1 SEHNR and CDR2 FQNEAQ come from the germline V gene (reference sequence). The length of the CDR3 is 15 residues. J lost 4 bases, V lost 5 bases, and 7 bases had no gene match. What was sequenced was PBMCs. The TCR sequence derives from a man between 65 and 79 years old in good health and CMV-seropositive. The chain is built from TRBV7-9 and TRBJ2-7, with 11 bases fitting TRBD1. This CDR3 is CASSGWDRGRYEQYF. DNA for the CDR3: TGTGCCAGCAGCGGCTGGGACAGGGGGAGGTACGAGCAGTACTTC.